This T cell receptor (beta chain) was documented in a study of T cells in Graves' hyperthyroidism and ophthalmopathy. Patients affected by ophthalmopathy presented a Clinical Activity Score of at least 3, a NOSPECS grade of at least 4, and disease duration below 3 months. Any patient presenting with uncontrolled infection, other autoimmune disease, pregnancy or lactation was left out. Regarding this clonotype: Antigen specificity is unknown.

Germline loops: CDR1 SEHNR, CDR2 FQNEAQ (reference sequence). The CDR3 has 14 amino acids. Trimming left V 0 bases short and J 7 bases short, with 12 bases between. RNA transcripts yielded amplified TCR beta CDR3 regions. The HTBI primer set drove a first-round RT-PCR of the TCR CDR3. TCRdb processed the multiplex PCR reads anew with MiXCR; each CDR3 protein has one entry. The sample holds about 610,000 distinct CDR3 sequences; about 15% are singletons and the top ten take around 4.5%. Points from the study as a whole: With a median lead of roughly 6.8 months before onset, the model predicted ophthalmopathy. The majority of expanded thyroid clonotypes above 0.001 also appeared in blood.

The sample was blood. The chain links TRBV7-9 to TRBJ2-5; the D is unclear. The clonotype was recovered from a woman aged 40 to 50 with Graves' ophthalmopathy. CDR3 in amino acids: CASSLAATPGTQYF. In DNA, the CDR3 is TGTGCCAGCAGCTTAGCTGCGACACCCGGGACCCAGTACTTC.